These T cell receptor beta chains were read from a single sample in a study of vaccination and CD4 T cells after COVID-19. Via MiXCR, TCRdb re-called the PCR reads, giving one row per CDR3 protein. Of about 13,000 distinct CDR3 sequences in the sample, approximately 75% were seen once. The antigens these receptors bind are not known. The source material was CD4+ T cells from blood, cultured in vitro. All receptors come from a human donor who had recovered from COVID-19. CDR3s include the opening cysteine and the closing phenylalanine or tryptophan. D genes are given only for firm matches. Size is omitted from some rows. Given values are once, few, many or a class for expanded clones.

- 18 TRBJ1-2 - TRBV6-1 TGTGCCAGCAGCTCCCCCCCCAGGCCCCAAAACAGGGTCTTGGGCTACACCTTC CASSSPPRPQNRVLGYTF
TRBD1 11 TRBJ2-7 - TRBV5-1 TGCGCCAGCAAGACAGGGGCCGAGCAGTACTTC CASKTGAEQYF
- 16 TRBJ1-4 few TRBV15 TGTGCCACCAGCAGAGACATAGGTGCAACTAATGAAAAACTGTTTTTT CATSRDIGATNEKLFF
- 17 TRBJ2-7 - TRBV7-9 TGTGCCAGCAGCGACCCTAACTCTAATCCAACCTCCTACGAGCAGTACTTC CASSDPNSNPTSYEQYF